These T cell receptor beta chains were read from a single sample in a study of cytomegalovirus exposure and HLA in healthy donors. Profiled with immunoSEQ multiplex PCR; TCRdb holds only in-frame clones, not every one. Among approximately 94,000 clones listed, about 80% were seen once. The sequencing sample was made of PBMCs. The receptors come from a young man in good health and CMV-seropositive. The CDR3 runs from the conserved cysteine through the conserved F or W. Fields, in order: J gene, D gene, V gene, clone size, CDR3 protein. D genes are given only for firm matches. Clone size is shown for a subset of rows, as once, few, many or a class of expanded clone.

j_call: TRBJ1-1; d_call: NA; v_call: TRBV30; clone_size: NA; cdr3_aa: CAWSAPNYGTQGHTEAFF
j_call: TRBJ1-2; d_call: NA; v_call: TRBV7-9; clone_size: NA; cdr3_aa: CASSWGSGGQGYTF
j_call: TRBJ2-1; d_call: NA; v_call: TRBV2; clone_size: NA; cdr3_aa: CASKKGVGSPGDEQFF
j_call: TRBJ2-7; d_call: NA; v_call: TRBV6-6; clone_size: few; cdr3_aa: CASTLTGGFSYEQYF
j_call: TRBJ2-2; d_call: TRBD1; v_call: TRBV12-5; clone_size: NA; cdr3_aa: CASGLMGTGLTGELFF
j_call: TRBJ2-1; d_call: TRBD2; v_call: TRBV4-1; clone_size: NA; cdr3_aa: CASSQTILAGGQGEQFF
j_call: TRBJ1-1; d_call: TRBD1; v_call: TRBV18; clone_size: NA; cdr3_aa: CASRQGSNTEAFF
j_call: TRBJ2-7; d_call: NA; v_call: TRBV6-1; clone_size: once; cdr3_aa: CASSEGPSREQYF
j_call: TRBJ2-1; d_call: NA; v_call: TRBV6-6; clone_size: NA; cdr3_aa: CASSYARALQGREQFF
j_call: TRBJ2-7; d_call: NA; v_call: TRBV9; clone_size: NA; cdr3_aa: CASSVGGAAYEQYF
j_call: TRBJ1-2; d_call: TRBD1; v_call: TRBV5-4; clone_size: NA; cdr3_aa: CASSQKGGTGVNYGYTF
j_call: TRBJ2-7; d_call: TRBD1; v_call: TRBV28; clone_size: NA; cdr3_aa: CASSFGRGLYEQYF
j_call: TRBJ2-3; d_call: NA; v_call: TRBV7-2; clone_size: NA; cdr3_aa: CASSSKEGPRGTQYF
j_call: TRBJ2-5; d_call: TRBD1; v_call: TRBV10-3; clone_size: NA; cdr3_aa: CAISGRGQQETQYF
j_call: TRBJ2-5; d_call: NA; v_call: TRBV9; clone_size: few; cdr3_aa: CASSVRWGEETQYF
j_call: TRBJ1-2; d_call: NA; v_call: TRBV5-6; clone_size: NA; cdr3_aa: CASSYQGFGYTF
j_call: TRBJ1-1; d_call: NA; v_call: TRBV7-6; clone_size: NA; cdr3_aa: CASSLRLQNTEAFF
j_call: TRBJ2-1; d_call: TRBD1; v_call: TRBV25-1; clone_size: NA; cdr3_aa: CASTRQGRYNEQFF
j_call: TRBJ1-1; d_call: NA; v_call: TRBV29-1; clone_size: NA; cdr3_aa: CSVGQNTEAFF
j_call: TRBJ2-1; d_call: NA; v_call: TRBV11-3; clone_size: NA; cdr3_aa: CASSPFGEHNEQFF
j_call: TRBJ1-1; d_call: TRBD1; v_call: TRBV5-1; clone_size: few; cdr3_aa: CASSTYRDRGTEAFF
j_call: TRBJ2-7; d_call: NA; v_call: TRBV4-1; clone_size: NA; cdr3_aa: CASSQAEGLFHEQYF
j_call: TRBJ1-4; d_call: NA; v_call: TRBV2; clone_size: NA; cdr3_aa: CASRIEGRPVF
j_call: TRBJ1-1; d_call: NA; v_call: TRBV27; clone_size: NA; cdr3_aa: CASGPSTAEAFF
j_call: TRBJ1-5; d_call: NA; v_call: TRBV6-1; clone_size: few; cdr3_aa: CASSERGGLSNQPQHF
j_call: TRBJ2-1; d_call: NA; v_call: TRBV19; clone_size: NA; cdr3_aa: CASSTRGNEQFF
j_call: TRBJ2-2; d_call: NA; v_call: TRBV6-5; clone_size: NA; cdr3_aa: CASSYSRVGRAGELFF
j_call: TRBJ2-1; d_call: TRBD2; v_call: TRBV11-3; clone_size: NA; cdr3_aa: CASSLGASGSNEQFF
j_call: TRBJ1-1; d_call: TRBD1; v_call: TRBV7-8; clone_size: NA; cdr3_aa: CASSLRTGTEAFF
j_call: TRBJ2-5; d_call: NA; v_call: TRBV9; clone_size: few; cdr3_aa: CASGPGSGLQETQYF
j_call: TRBJ1-1; d_call: NA; v_call: TRBV19; clone_size: NA; cdr3_aa: CASSIGVTRALNTEAFF
j_call: TRBJ1-2; d_call: TRBD1; v_call: TRBV5-6; clone_size: once; cdr3_aa: CASSLPGQANYGYTF
j_call: TRBJ2-1; d_call: NA; v_call: TRBV2; clone_size: few; cdr3_aa: CASSGTAAYNEQFF
j_call: TRBJ2-1; d_call: TRBD2; v_call: TRBV19; clone_size: NA; cdr3_aa: CASSIGGGSYNEQFF